The T cell receptor beta chain under discussion was sequenced for a study of cytomegalovirus exposure and HLA in healthy donors. Study summary: Counted in an early data release were some 81 million unique TCRs from HLA-typed donors. Points from the study as a whole: Further analysis was carried out later, and it showed several of the most significant clusters appearing linked to common viral pathogens.

The PCR ran on 60 Vbeta and 13 Jbeta primers. Assay: immunoSEQ multiplex PCR; the TCRdb copy retains only in-frame clones and omits some. The sample shows roughly 110,000 clones, approximately 76% of them seen only once. Concerning this clone itself: Its cognate antigen is unknown.

The sample consisted of PBMCs. This TCR was sampled from a man aged 18 to 29 in good health and CMV-seronegative.

In nucleotides, the CDR3 is TGTGCCAGTAGTATAAAGCAGGGTCGTGGCCATCAGCCCCAGCATTTT. Translating gives CASSIKQGRGHQPQHF. V is TRBV19 and J is TRBJ1-5; D is possibly TRBD1 (5 bases). Per germline, CDR1 LNHDA and CDR2 SQIVND (reference sequence). V was trimmed by 2 bases and J by 5 bases, leaving 16 bases between them. The CDR3 is 16 residues long.